These 28 T cell receptor beta chains originate from one sample sequenced in a study of cytotoxic CD8 clonotypes in ibrutinib-treated CLL. Data came from immunoSEQ multiplex PCR; TCRdb stores just in-frame clones and leaves some out. The data show under 300,000 clones, 70% seen once. The sequenced sample was PBMCs, obtained after 24 months of ibrutinib treatment. Every receptor here comes from a human donor with chronic lymphocytic leukemia.

The chain couples TRBV7-2 to TRBJ1-2; D is unclear. V lost 3 bases and J 4 bases, leaving 6 bases between the germline ends. Germline values: CDR1 SGHTA, CDR2 FQGNSA. The CDR3 runs 12 residues. The CDR3: CASSFDIYGYTF. DNA for the CDR3: TGTGCCAGCAGCTTCGACATCTATGGCTACACCTTC.

The genes are TRBV9 and TRBJ2-1, with no clear D. Germline values: CDR1 SGDLS, CDR2 YYNGEE. The length of the CDR3 is 15 residues. V was trimmed by 0 bases and J by 2 bases, leaving 9 bases between them. In nucleotides, the CDR3 is TGTGCCAGCAGCGTAGACTTGATGCCCTACAATGAGCAGTTCTTC. This sequence encodes CASSVDLMPYNEQFF.

This chain connects TRBV11-3 to TRBJ2-7, with TRBD2 identical over 13 bases. V lost 6 bases and J lost 2; bases outside the gene matches: 4. Germline loops: CDR1 SGHNT, CDR2 YENEEA. The CDR3 totals 15 residues. CDR3: CASSAGLAGAYEQYF. The CDR3 DNA sequence: TGTGCCAGCAGTGCCGGACTAGCGGGGGCCTACGAGCAGTACTTC. The full variable domain, in which reference TRBV11-3 and TRBJ2-7 provide the parts outside the CDR3, is EAGVVQSPRYKIIEKKQPVAFWCNPISGHNTLYWYLQNLGQGPELLIRYENEEAVDDSQLPKDRFSAERLKGVDSTLKIQPAELGDSAVYLCASSAGLAGAYEQYFGPGTRLTVT.

This sequence joins TRBV2 and TRBJ2-7; the match to TRBD1 covers 8 bases. The CDR3 sequence is 14 residues long. V trimming: 6 bases; J trimming: 5 bases; junction bases outside the gene matches: 9. CDR1 and CDR2 from the germline V gene are SNHLY and FYNNEI. For the CDR3, the DNA is TGTGCCAGCAGCATCGACAGGGGTTTGGACGAGCAGTACTTC. Translated, it gives CASSIDRGLDEQYF.

The rearrangement links TRBV12-5 to TRBJ2-2; 9 bases align to TRBD2. Germline assignment: CDR1 LGHNT and CDR2 FRNRAP. The CDR3 runs 17 residues. The ends lost 0 bases at V and 1 base at J; junction bases unmatched: 3. The CDR3 nucleotides read TGTGCTAGTGGTTTGGTGATTAGCGGGAGGAACACCGGGGAGCTGTTTTTT. Translated, it gives CASGLVISGRNTGELFF.

This chain connects TRBV7-8 to TRBJ2-7; TRBD1 matches at 8 bases. V lost 3 bases to trimming and J lost 3 bases; unmatched junction nucleotides: 7. The CDR3 loop spans 15 amino acids. CDR1 is SGHVS, CDR2 FQNEAQ, per germline. CDR3: CASSFGQGLIYEQYF. CDR3 coding DNA: TGTGCCAGCAGCTTTGGACAGGGTCTCATCTACGAGCAGTACTTC.

The DNA for the CDR3 is TGTGCCAGCAGTTTTAGAGGATACCGACAGGGGATTAATGAAAAACTGTTTTTT. As protein: CASSFRGYRQGINEKLFF. V is TRBV28 and J is TRBJ1-4, with TRBD1 identical over 8 bases. The J segment lost 4 bases and the V segment lost 3 bases, leaving 13 bases of the junction unmatched. Germline V gene lookup returns CDR1 MDHEN and CDR2 SYDVKM. The CDR3 sequence is 18 residues long. Drawing the rest from reference TRBV28 and TRBJ1-4, the complete variable domain is DVKVTQSSRYLVKRTGEKVFLECVQDMDHENMFWYRQDPGLGLRLIYFSYDVKMKEKGDIPEGYSVSREKKERFSLILESASTNQTSMYLCASSFRGYRQGINEKLFFGSGTQLSVL.

The chain links TRBV6-5 to TRBJ2-6; D remains ambiguous. The CDR3 consists of 14 residues. Germline values: CDR1 MNHEY, CDR2 SVGAGI. The V and J ends lost 2 bases and 4 bases respectively, with 6 bases between them. CDR3 sequence: CASSYLTGANVLTF. The CDR3 DNA reads as TGTGCCAGCAGTTACCTTACCGGGGCCAACGTCCTGACTTTC.

This chain connects TRBV28 to TRBJ2-1; TRBD1 matches 8 bases. Germline V lookup: CDR1 MDHEN, CDR2 SYDVKM. The CDR3 totals 15 residues. V was pared by 6 bases and J by 5 bases, with 9 bases of the junction left unmatched. The CDR3 sequence is CASSLGQGPNNEQFF. CDR3 DNA sequence: TGTGCCAGCAGCCTTGGACAGGGCCCCAACAATGAGCAGTTCTTC.

The rearrangement links TRBV11-2 to TRBJ2-7; no reliable D call. Looked up from germline, CDR1 is SGHAT and CDR2 is FQNNGV. This CDR3 comprises 14 residues. V was cut by 2 bases and J by 0 bases, with 8 bases left in between. The CDR3 reads CASSLRVSSYEQYF. CDR3 in DNA: TGTGCCAGCAGCTTAAGGGTGAGCTCCTACGAGCAGTACTTC.

This rearrangement joins TRBV20-1 to TRBJ1-4; D gene ambiguous. V lost 4 bases and J 5 bases, leaving 2 bases between the germline ends. The CDR3 runs 10 residues. Germline V gene data show CDR1 as DFQATT and CDR2 as SNEGSKA (reference sequence). The CDR3 reads CSATNEKLFF. The DNA of the CDR3 is TGCAGTGCTACAAATGAAAAACTGTTTTTT.

The chain joins TRBV27 to TRBJ2-2; TRBD2 aligns across 8 bases. J gave up 1 base and V 9 bases, and 1 base lay outside the gene matches. The CDR3 is made up of 13 amino acids. Per germline, CDR1 MNHEY and CDR2 SMNVEV (reference sequence). The CDR3 is CASSGMNTGELFF. CDR3 sequence (DNA): TGTGCCAGTAGCGGGATGAACACCGGGGAGCTGTTTTTT.

This sequence joins TRBV18 and TRBJ1-1; TRBD1 might be the D (6 bases). The V gene's germline CDR1 is KGHSH and CDR2 LQKENI. V was clipped by 5 bases and J by 3 bases, with 25 bases between them. This CDR3 has 18 residues. The DNA for the CDR3 is TGTGCCAGCTCAGGGTTATTTGGGGGCCGCTGGAGGGACACTGAAGCTTTCTTT. The encoded protein is CASSGLFGGRWRDTEAFF.

The V call is TRBV6-5, the J call TRBJ2-1; D is unclear. The V gene lost 6 bases and the J gene lost 1 base, with 10 bases spanning the gap. This CDR3 has 14 residues. Germline V gives CDR1 MNHEY, CDR2 SVGAGI. For the CDR3, the DNA is TGTGCCAGCAGGTGGCTCCGATCCTACAATGAGCAGTTCTTC. As protein: CASRWLRSYNEQFF.

V is TRBV27 and J is TRBJ2-7, with a possible D match to TRBD1 (6 bases). V lost 5 bases and J 4 bases, leaving 18 bases between the germline ends. The CDR3 covers 15 residues. Germline values: CDR1 MNHEY, CDR2 SMNVEV (reference sequence). The CDR3 sequence: CASSNRAPSFYEQYF. The CDR3 DNA follows: TGTGCCAGCAGTAACAGGGCCCCCTCCTTTTACGAGCAGTACTTC.

The chain recombines TRBV19 with TRBJ1-1, with D possibly being TRBD1 (5 bases). This CDR3 contains 14 residues. Germline CDR1 and CDR2: LNHDA and SQIVND (reference sequence). Trimming shortened V by 7 bases and J by 0 bases, and 12 bases separated the two germline ends. Here the CDR3 reads CASNDGGLNTEAFF. The CDR3 nucleotides are TGTGCCAGTAACGATGGGGGATTGAACACTGAAGCTTTCTTT.

This chain uses TRBV9 with TRBJ2-5, with TRBD1 as a possible D gene (6 bases). Trimming removed 3 bases at V and 3 bases at J, with 9 bases between. Germline CDR1 SGDLS, CDR2 YYNGEE. This CDR3 has 13 residues. The CDR3 protein is CASSAHREETQYF. CDR3 sequence (DNA): TGTGCCAGCAGCGCCCACAGGGAAGAGACCCAGTACTTC.

The gene calls are TRBV2 and TRBJ1-5; possibly TRBD1 for D (5 bases). Germline-derived CDR1 and CDR2 are SNHLY and FYNNEI. This CDR3 comprises 13 residues. V was trimmed by 7 bases and J by 7 bases, leaving 14 bases between them. CDR3 amino acids: CASNFDSPQPQHF. DNA for the CDR3: TGTGCCAGCAACTTCGACAGTCCCCAGCCCCAGCATTTT.

The chain recombines TRBV6-4 with TRBJ1-1; no firm D call. The V gene lost 4 bases and the J gene lost 0 bases, with 6 bases spanning the gap. Germline CDR1 MRHNA, CDR2 SNTAGT. This CDR3 is built from 13 residues. In DNA form, the CDR3 reads TGTGCCAGCAGTGCGGTCTTGAACACTGAAGCTTTCTTT. Translation: CASSAVLNTEAFF.

The CDR3 loop is CSVVGPSGSVSDTQYF. CDR3 bases: TGCAGCGTTGTTGGGCCTAGCGGGAGCGTCTCAGATACGCAGTATTTT. V and J are TRBV29-1 and TRBJ2-3; 10 nucleotides agree with TRBD2. CDR1 and CDR2 (germline): SQVTM, ANQGSEA. V lost 4 bases to trimming and J lost 4 bases; unmatched junction nucleotides: 11. The CDR3 loop spans 16 amino acids.

Of note for this clone: This CDR3 is also generated by other DNA sequences in the sample. This chain joins TRBV5-1 and TRBJ2-5; the D is unclear. Germline lookup yields CDR1 SGHRS and CDR2 YFSETQ. Trimming removed 0 bases from V and 5 bases from J, with 11 bases in between. The CDR3 covers 14 residues. The CDR3 loop reads CASSLELVRETQYF. The CDR3, as DNA: TGCGCCAGCAGCTTGGAATTGGTGCGGGAGACCCAGTACTTC.

The rearrangement uses TRBV6-5 and TRBJ2-1, with D unclear. The CDR3 runs 15 residues. Germline V gives CDR1 MNHEY, CDR2 SVGAGI. V was pared by 0 bases and J by 1 base, with 7 bases between. The chain's CDR3 is CASSYSETSYNEQFF. CDR3 nucleotide sequence: TGTGCCAGCAGTTACTCTGAGACATCCTACAATGAGCAGTTCTTC.

J is TRBJ2-5 and V is TRBV28, with D hard to call. Germline V lookup: CDR1 MDHEN, CDR2 SYDVKM. The CDR3 is made up of 11 amino acids. V was cut by 8 bases and J by 4 bases, with 8 bases left in between. The CDR3 is CASASPETQYF. CDR3 bases: TGTGCCAGCGCCTCCCCAGAGACCCAGTACTTC. Drawing the rest from reference TRBV28 and TRBJ2-5, the complete variable domain is DVKVTQSSRYLVKRTGEKVFLECVQDMDHENMFWYRQDPGLGLRLIYFSYDVKMKEKGDIPEGYSVSREKKERFSLILESASTNQTSMYLCASASPETQYFGPGTRLLVL.

The chain links TRBV28 to TRBJ2-1, with TRBD2 matching over 7 bases. In germline, CDR1 is MDHEN, CDR2 SYDVKM. J was trimmed by 7 bases and V by 5 bases; bases with no gene match: 8. There are 14 residues in the CDR3. DNA for the CDR3: TGTGCCAGCAGTCCCCCTCCAGCGGGGAATGAGCAGTTCTTC. Amino acids: CASSPPPAGNEQFF.

There are a few counts of this clone. This chain joins TRBV28 and TRBJ1-1, with D uncertain. Germline lookup yields CDR1 MDHEN and CDR2 SYDVKM. The CDR3 has 14 residues. The ends were cut back, 8 bases at V and 0 bases at J, with 13 bases in the middle. CDR3 loop: CASPKAGMNTEAFF. The CDR3 nucleotides read TGTGCCAGCCCCAAGGCGGGAATGAACACTGAAGCTTTCTTT.

Details on this clone: Different DNA sequences within this sample yield the same CDR3. The chain couples TRBV10-1 to TRBJ2-5; D remains ambiguous. The germline V gene has CDR1 WNHNN and CDR2 SYGVQD (reference sequence). With 6 bases removed from V and 2 bases from J, the gap between germline ends came to 16 bases. The CDR3 has 15 residues. The DNA for the CDR3 is TGCGCCAGCAGCGAGCACAGAACAGAACAAGAGACCCAGTACTTC. Translated, it gives CASSEHRTEQETQYF.

The rearrangement joins TRBV28 to TRBJ2-1; 9 bases match TRBD2. This CDR3 region has 15 residues. J gave up 5 bases and V 5 bases, and 7 bases lay outside the gene matches. Germline assignment: CDR1 MDHEN and CDR2 SYDVKM. The CDR3 loop reads CASSVAGVRDNEQFF. The CDR3 region has the DNA TGTGCCAGCAGTGTAGCGGGAGTTAGAGACAATGAGCAGTTCTTC.

This clone was seen a few times. The chain is built from TRBV28 and TRBJ1-5; D unclear. Germline V gene sequence: CDR1 MDHEN, CDR2 SYDVKM. V lost 6 bases and J lost 1, with 4 bases in between. The length of the CDR3 is 12 residues. CDR3 in amino acids: CASSGSNQPQHF. CDR3 in DNA: TGTGCCAGCAGCGGCAGCAATCAGCCCCAGCATTTT.